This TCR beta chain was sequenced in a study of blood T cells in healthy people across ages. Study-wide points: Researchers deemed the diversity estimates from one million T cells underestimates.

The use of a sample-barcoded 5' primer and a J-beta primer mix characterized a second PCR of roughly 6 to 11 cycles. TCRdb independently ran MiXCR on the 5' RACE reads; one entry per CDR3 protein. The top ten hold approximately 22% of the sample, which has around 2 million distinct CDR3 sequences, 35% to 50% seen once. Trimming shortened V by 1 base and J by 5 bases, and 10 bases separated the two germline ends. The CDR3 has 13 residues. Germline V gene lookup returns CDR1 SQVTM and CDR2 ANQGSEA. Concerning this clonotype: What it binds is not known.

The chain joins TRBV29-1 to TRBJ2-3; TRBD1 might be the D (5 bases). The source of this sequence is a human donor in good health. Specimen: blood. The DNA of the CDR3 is TGCAGCGTTGAAGTAGGGGCAGAAGATACGCAGTATTTT. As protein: CSVEVGAEDTQYF.